This passage covers 18 T cell receptor beta chains from one sample sequenced in a study of T cells after yellow fever vaccination. TCRdb re-called the 5' RACE reads with MiXCR, one entry per CDR3 protein. The data show 350,000 or so distinct CDR3 sequences, roughly 8% seen once. The specimen comprised PBMCs, sampled approximately 47 days after the first yellow fever vaccination. Source of these receptors: a man younger than 30 who received the YFV17D yellow fever vaccine.

Only a few counts were recorded for this clonotype. The rearrangement joins TRBV5-1 to TRBJ1-5, with 8 bases that match TRBD1. The CDR3 is 14 residues long. V shed 3 bases, J shed 5 bases, and the junction held 4 bases outside the gene matches. Germline-derived CDR1 and CDR2 are SGHRS and YFSETQ. The DNA of the CDR3 is TGCGCCAGCAGCTCAGGGGGCGGCGATCAGCCCCAGCATTTT. This sequence encodes CASSSGGGDQPQHF. The full variable domain, its missing parts supplied by reference TRBV5-1 and TRBJ1-5, is KAGVTQTPRYLIKTRGQQVTLSCSPISGHRSVSWYQQTPGQGLQFLFEYFSETQRNKGNFPGRFSGRQFSNSRSEMNVSTLELGDSALYLCASSSGGGDQPQHFGDGTRLSIL.

This clonotype appeared a few times. This chain connects TRBV12-3 or TRBV12-4 to TRBJ1-1, with D perhaps matching TRBD1 (5 bases). Trimming cost V 6 bases and J 2 bases, with 10 bases left between them. This CDR3 is 13 amino acids long. CDR3 coding DNA: TGTGCCAGCAGGGGAACAGGAAACACTGAAGCTTTCTTT. Residues: CASRGTGNTEAFF.

The chain couples TRBV5-8 to TRBJ2-1, with TRBD2 matching 8 bases. The CDR3 loop spans 16 amino acids. Germline-derived CDR1 and CDR2 are SGHTS and YDEGEE. J gave up 6 bases and V 0 bases, and 8 bases lay outside the gene matches. CDR3: CASSLGGLVRSNEQFF. CDR3 bases: TGTGCCAGCAGCTTGGGGGGACTAGTGAGGAGCAATGAGCAGTTCTTC.

The chain joins TRBV5-1 to TRBJ1-4; unclear D gene. Trimming stripped 2 bases from V and 5 bases from J, with 7 bases between. The CDR3 sequence is 13 residues long. CDR1 is SGHRS, CDR2 YFSETQ, per germline. The CDR3 nucleotides are TGCGCCAGCAGCTTCGGGATGAATGAAAAACTGTTTTTT. This codes for CASSFGMNEKLFF.

This chain uses TRBV19 with TRBJ2-1, with D unresolved. The CDR3 is made up of 14 amino acids. The germline V and J ends were trimmed by 8 bases and 8 bases, with 19 bases remaining between them. CDR1 and CDR2 from the germline V gene are LNHDA and SQIVND (reference sequence). CDR3 residues: CASGSAMGRDEQFF. CDR3 nucleotides: TGTGCCAGTGGGTCGGCTATGGGTAGGGATGAGCAGTTCTTC.

This clonotype was detected only a few times. The genes are TRBV4-3 and TRBJ2-1; 11 bases fit TRBD2. The germline V gene has CDR1 LGHNA and CDR2 YSLEER. Trimming removed 2 bases from V and 6 bases from J; junction bases left unmatched: 0. CDR3 size: 14 residues. The CDR3 here is CASSQLAGGNEQFF. The CDR3 nucleotides are TGCGCCAGCAGCCAACTAGCGGGGGGCAATGAGCAGTTCTTC.

Regarding this clonotype: One base away lies a much larger clone, so this may be a sequencing read error. The conserved phenylalanine or tryptophan normally closing the CDR3 is absent here, so this likely arose from a read error. The J gene is TRBJ2-7, the V gene TRBV20-1; maybe TRBD1 (6 bases). Germline CDR1 and CDR2: DFQATT and SNEGSKA (reference sequence). V was pared by 3 bases and J by 2 bases, with 11 bases between. The CDR3 is 13 residues long. CDR3 bases: TGCAGTGCTAGTACAGGGCTCGCCTACGAGCAGTACGCC. Translation gives CSASTGLAYEQYA.

The V gene is TRBV25-1, the J gene TRBJ2-2; 9 bases match TRBD2. Losses at the gene ends were 3 bases for V and 7 bases for J; bases not matched to a gene: 9. The CDR3 spans 16 residues. Germline assignment: CDR1 MGHDK and CDR2 SYGVNS. In nucleotides, the CDR3 is TGTGCCAGCAGTGACATAAGCGGGGGGATCCGCGGGGAGCTGTTTTTT. Protein product: CASSDISGGIRGELFF.

The chain is built from TRBV3-1 and TRBJ2-1, with D perhaps matching TRBD1 (6 bases). Germline assignment: CDR1 LGHDT and CDR2 YNNKEL (reference sequence). This CDR3 has 15 amino acids. The V gene lost 11 bases and the J gene lost 0 bases, with 17 bases spanning the gap. CDR3 region: CASSQEGGSYNEQFF. The DNA of the CDR3 is TGTGCCTCCAGCCAAGAAGGGGGCTCCTACAATGAGCAGTTCTTC.

This clonotype was seen a handful of times. The chain links TRBV6-5 to TRBJ1-1; no clear D. V was shortened by 0 bases and J by 6 bases, with 17 bases between the two germline ends. This CDR3 region has 16 residues. Germline loops: CDR1 MNHEY, CDR2 SVGAGI. The CDR3 DNA follows: TGTGCCAGCAGTTACTCTATTATCCCTGTTGTTGCTGAAGCTTTCTTT. As protein: CASSYSIIPVVAEAFF.

The chain is built from TRBV29-1 and TRBJ2-5; D possibly matches TRBD1 or TRBD2 (6 bases each). V dropped 3 bases and J dropped 0 bases, with 17 bases sitting between them. This CDR3 is 16 amino acids long. Germline loops: CDR1 SQVTM, CDR2 ANQGSEA. CDR3 in DNA: TGCAGCGTTGATGGTCCGGGGGCACGTTACCAAGAGACCCAGTACTTC. Its translation: CSVDGPGARYQETQYF. Supplemented by reference TRBV29-1 and TRBJ2-5, the full variable domain reads SAVISQKPSRDICQRGTSLTIQCQVDSQVTMMFWYRQQPGQSLTLIATANQGSEATYESGFVIDKFPISRPNLTFSTLTVSNMSPEDSSIYLCSVDGPGARYQETQYFGPGTRLLVL.

This clonotype was seen ten or more times. V and J are TRBV12-3 or TRBV12-4 and TRBJ2-7; D uncertain. The CDR3 is 13 amino acids. V lost 5 bases and J lost 2, with 10 bases in between. The CDR3 DNA sequence: TGTGCCAGCAGTAGTGGCTTGGCCTACGAGCAGTACGTC. Protein sequence: CASSSGLAYEQYV.

There are a few counts of this clonotype. The chain employs TRBV19 and TRBJ2-7; 7 nucleotides agree with TRBD1. The CDR3 is 15 amino acids. Looked up from germline, CDR1 is LNHDA and CDR2 is SQIVND (reference sequence). Unmatched junction bases numbered 6, after V lost 4 bases and J lost 0 bases. The CDR3 here is CASSTLTGSSYEQYF. In DNA, the CDR3 is TGTGCCAGTAGTACCTTGACAGGGAGCTCCTACGAGCAGTACTTC. Full variable domain (rest looked up from reference TRBV19 and TRBJ2-7): DGGITQSPKYLFRKEGQNVTLSCEQNLNHDAMYWYRQDPGQGLRLIYYSQIVNDFQKGDIAEGYSVSREKKESFPLTVTSAQKNPTAFYLCASSTLTGSSYEQYFGPGTRLTVT.

Turning to this clonotype: One junction end does not reproduce the germline sequence, and a read error may be involved. The chain uses TRBV20-1 and TRBJ1-2; D unclear. This CDR3 region has 10 residues. CDR1 is DFQATT, CDR2 SNEGSKA, per germline (reference sequence). The CDR3 nucleotides read TGCAGTGCTAGAACAGATGGCTACGCCTTC. Its translation is CSARTDGYAF.

In this sample, this clonotype turned up a few times. The chain combines TRBV7-3 with TRBJ1-1; TRBD1 matches 7 bases. Looked up from germline, CDR1 is SGHTA and CDR2 is FQGTGA. V trimming: 5 bases; J trimming: 5 bases; junction bases outside the gene matches: 11. The length of the CDR3 is 15 residues. DNA for the CDR3: TGTGCCAGCAGCCCTACGGACAGGTGGGGAACTGAAGCTTTCTTT. Translation: CASSPTDRWGTEAFF. The full variable domain, rest sourced from reference TRBV7-3 and TRBJ1-1, is GAGVSQTPSNKVTEKGKYVELRCDPISGHTALYWYRQSLGQGPEFLIYFQGTGAADDSGLPNDRFFAVRPEGSVSTLKIQRTERGDSAVYLCASSPTDRWGTEAFFGQGTRLTVV.

The chain has TRBV5-6 and TRBJ2-1, with 9 bases identical to TRBD2. The V gene end was trimmed by 4 bases and the J gene end by 8 bases; junction bases not matched to a gene: 10. The CDR3 consists of 15 residues. Per germline, CDR1 SGHDT and CDR2 YYEEEE. The CDR3 DNA follows: TGTGCCAGCAGCCTCGGTCCGGTAGCGGGGGATGAGCAGTTCTTC. It codes for CASSLGPVAGDEQFF.

The sample holds many counts of this clonotype. J is TRBJ2-1 and V is TRBV5-1, with 8 positions matching TRBD2. The CDR3 has 15 amino acids. The germline CDR1 and CDR2 sequences are SGHRS and YFSETQ. V lost 2 bases, J lost 9 bases, and 10 bases stayed unmatched. CDR3: CASSLLLAGFGEQFF. The CDR3 bases are TGCGCCAGCAGCTTATTGCTAGCGGGCTTCGGTGAGCAGTTCTTC.

This clonotype was recorded a few times. V gene TRBV20-1 combines with J gene TRBJ1-3; tentatively, D is TRBD1 (6 bases). The CDR3 totals 16 residues. The ends were cut back, 3 bases at V and 0 bases at J, with 15 bases in the middle. From germline, CDR1 is DFQATT and CDR2 SNEGSKA (reference sequence). The CDR3 loop is CSARVTGLSSGNTIYF. Written as DNA, the CDR3 is TGCAGTGCTAGGGTGACAGGACTGAGCTCTGGAAACACCATATATTTT.